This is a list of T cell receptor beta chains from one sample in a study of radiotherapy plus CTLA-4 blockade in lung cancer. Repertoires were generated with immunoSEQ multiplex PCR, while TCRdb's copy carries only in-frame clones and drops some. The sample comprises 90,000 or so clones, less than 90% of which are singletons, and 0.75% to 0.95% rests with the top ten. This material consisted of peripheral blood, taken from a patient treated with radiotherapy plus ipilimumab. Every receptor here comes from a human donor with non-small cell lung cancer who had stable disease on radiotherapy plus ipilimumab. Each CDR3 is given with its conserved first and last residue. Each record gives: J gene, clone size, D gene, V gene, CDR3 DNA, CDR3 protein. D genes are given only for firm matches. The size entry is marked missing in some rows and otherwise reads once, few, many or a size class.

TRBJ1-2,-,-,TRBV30,TGTGCCTGGAGTGTAAACGGGGGCTATGGCTACACCTTC,CAWSVNGGYGYTF
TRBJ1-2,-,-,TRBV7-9,TGTGCCAGCAGCTTAGGTGCAGGCTATGGCTACACCTTC,CASSLGAGYGYTF
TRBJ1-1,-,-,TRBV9,TGTGCCAGCAGCGTAGGTCCGGACAGAAACACTGAAGCTTTCTTT,CASSVGPDRNTEAFF
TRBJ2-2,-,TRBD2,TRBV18,TGTGCCAGCTCACCAGCAGCGGGGATCGGGGAGCTGTTTTTT,CASSPAAGIGELFF
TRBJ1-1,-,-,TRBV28,TGTGCCAGCAGTTTAACGGGTCATAACACTGAAGCTTTCTTT,CASSLTGHNTEAFF
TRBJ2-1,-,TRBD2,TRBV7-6,TGTGCCAGCAGCTCCCGGACTAGCGGGACGGTTCGCAATGAGCAGTTCTTC,CASSSRTSGTVRNEQFF
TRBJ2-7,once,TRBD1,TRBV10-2,TGCGCCAGCAGCGGACAGGGGGAGGCCTACGAGCAGTACTTC,CASSGQGEAYEQYF
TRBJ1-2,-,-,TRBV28,TGTGCCAGCAGCCCCGGGTCAATTGCTAACTATGGCTACACCTTC,CASSPGSIANYGYTF
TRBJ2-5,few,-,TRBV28,TGTGCCAGCAGTTTTTTCACCTCCCTTGTCCAAGAGACCCAGTACTTC,CASSFFTSLVQETQYF
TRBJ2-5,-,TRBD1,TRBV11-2,TGTGCCAGCAGCCCGGGACAGACGTACCAAGAGACCCAGTACTTC,CASSPGQTYQETQYF
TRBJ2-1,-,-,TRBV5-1,TGCGCCAGCAGCATGGGACTCCAGGGCGATGAGCAGTTCTTC,CASSMGLQGDEQFF
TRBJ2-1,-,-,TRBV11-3,TGTGCCAGCAGCGCTAACGAGAATGAGCAGTTCTTC,CASSANENEQFF
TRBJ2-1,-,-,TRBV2,TGTGCCAGCAGGGGGCTGGTATACAATGAGCAGTTCTTC,CASRGLVYNEQFF
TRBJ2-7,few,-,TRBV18,TGTGCCAGCTCACCACGACGCTCCTACGAGCAGTACTTC,CASSPRRSYEQYF
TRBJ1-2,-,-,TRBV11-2,TGTGCCAGCAGTCAGGGGCCTCATACTGGCTACACCTTC,CASSQGPHTGYTF
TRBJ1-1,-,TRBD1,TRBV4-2,TGTGCCAGCAGTGAAACAGGGGTGAACACTGAAGCTTTCTTT,CASSETGVNTEAFF
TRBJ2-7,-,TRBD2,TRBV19,TGTGCCAGTAGTCTCGGGGGGGGCTCGGCCTACGAGCAGTACTTC,CASSLGGGSAYEQYF
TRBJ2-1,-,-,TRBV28,TGTGCCAGCAACTTAGACACCAACAATGAGCAGTTCTTC,CASNLDTNNEQFF
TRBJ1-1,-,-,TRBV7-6,TGTGCCAGCAGCTTAGGGATTTCGAACACTGAAGCTTTCTTT,CASSLGISNTEAFF
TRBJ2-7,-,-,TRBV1,TGCACCAGCAGCCAAGATTTAAGACTAGCGACCTACGAGCAGTACTTC,CTSSQDLRLATYEQYF
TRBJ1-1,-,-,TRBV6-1,TGTGCCAGCAGGTCTGGACAGAATGAAGCTTTCTTT,CASRSGQNEAFF
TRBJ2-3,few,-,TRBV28,TGTGCCAGCAGGGGGCCCGGCACAGATACGCAGTATTTT,CASRGPGTDTQYF
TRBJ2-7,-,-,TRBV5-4,TGTGCCAGCATCGACGCGGGGCAGCAGTACTTC,CASIDAGQQYF
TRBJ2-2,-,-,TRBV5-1,TGCGCCAGCAGGGCGGAGCTGGAAACCGGGGAGCTGTTTTTT,CASRAELETGELFF
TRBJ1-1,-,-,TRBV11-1,TGTGCCAGCAGCTTAGAGGACAATCATGGCACTGAAGCTTTCTTT,CASSLEDNHGTEAFF
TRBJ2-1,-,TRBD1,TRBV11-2,TGTGCCAGCAGCTTAGCCGGGACAGGGATTTTCTTC,CASSLAGTGIFF
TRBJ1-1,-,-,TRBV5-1,TGCGCCAGCAGCCCCACCCCAGGGGCTGAAGCTTTCTTT,CASSPTPGAEAFF
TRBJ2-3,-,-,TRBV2,TGTGCCAGCAACATACGCGGGGGCACAGATACGCAGTATTTT,CASNIRGGTDTQYF
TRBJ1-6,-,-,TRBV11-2,TGTGCCAGCAGCTTTAGGGGAAATAATTCACCCCTCCACTTT,CASSFRGNNSPLHF
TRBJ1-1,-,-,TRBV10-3,TGTGCCATCAGTGAGTCACCGAACATGAACACTGAAGCTTTCTTT,CAISESPNMNTEAFF
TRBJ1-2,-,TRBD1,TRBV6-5,TGTGCCAGCCGGGACAGGGGCTATGGCTACACCTTC,CASRDRGYGYTF
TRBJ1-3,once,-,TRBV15,TGTGCCACCAGCAGAGATCCGCAGGAGGGGAACACCATATATTTT,CATSRDPQEGNTIYF
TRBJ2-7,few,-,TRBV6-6,TGTGCCAGCAGCCCCGCCCCACAACTTGGGGACGAGCAGTACTTC,CASSPAPQLGDEQYF
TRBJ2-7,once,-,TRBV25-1,TGTGCCAGCAGTGAACCACCCCCCTACAGGGTGGTATACTACGAGCAGTACTTC,CASSEPPPYRVVYYEQYF
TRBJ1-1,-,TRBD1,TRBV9,TGTGCCAGCAGCGTAGAACAGGGGCGGGTTACTGAAGCTTTCTTT,CASSVEQGRVTEAFF
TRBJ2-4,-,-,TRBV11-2,TGTGCCAGCAGCTCCCCTATTCAGGGCTACATTCAGTACTTC,CASSSPIQGYIQYF
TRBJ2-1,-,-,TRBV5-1,TGCGCCAGCAGCGCTCCGACAGGCACCTACAATGAGCAGTTCTTC,CASSAPTGTYNEQFF
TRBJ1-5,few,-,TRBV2,TGTGCCAGCAGCCCCACAGGAAATAGCAATCAGCCCCAGCATTTT,CASSPTGNSNQPQHF
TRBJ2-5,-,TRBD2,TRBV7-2,TGTGCCAGCAGCCTAGCGGGAGGGTCAGAGACCCAGTACTTC,CASSLAGGSETQYF
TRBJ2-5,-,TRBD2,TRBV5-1,TGCGCCAGCAGCTTTGGCCCTAGGACTAGCGGGGGGGCCCAAGAGACCCAGTACTTC,CASSFGPRTSGGAQETQYF
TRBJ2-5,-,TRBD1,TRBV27,TGTGCCAGCAGGGGACAGGGTAAAGAGACCCAGTACTTC,CASRGQGKETQYF
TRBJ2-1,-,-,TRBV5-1,TGCGCCACCCAAGTGGGGGCGGGATCCTACAATGAGCAGTTCTTC,CATQVGAGSYNEQFF
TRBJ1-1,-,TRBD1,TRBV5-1,TGCGCCAGCAGCTTTCGGACAGGGCAGGGGGAAGCTTTCTTT,CASSFRTGQGEAFF